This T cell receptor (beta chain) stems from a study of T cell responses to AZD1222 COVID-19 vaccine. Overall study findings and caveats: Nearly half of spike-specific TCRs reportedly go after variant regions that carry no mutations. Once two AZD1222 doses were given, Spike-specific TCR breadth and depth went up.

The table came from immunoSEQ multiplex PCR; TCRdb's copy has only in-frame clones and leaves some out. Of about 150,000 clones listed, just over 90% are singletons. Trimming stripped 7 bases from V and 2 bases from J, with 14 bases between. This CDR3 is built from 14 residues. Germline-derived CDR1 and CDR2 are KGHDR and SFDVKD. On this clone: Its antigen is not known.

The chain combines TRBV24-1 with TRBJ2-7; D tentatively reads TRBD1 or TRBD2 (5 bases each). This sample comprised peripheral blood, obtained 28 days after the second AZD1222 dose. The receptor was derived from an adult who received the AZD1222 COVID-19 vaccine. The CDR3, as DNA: TGTGCCACCAGCACCGGGACGGCGCCCTACGAGCAGTACTTC. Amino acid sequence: CATSTGTAPYEQYF.